These 8 T cell receptor beta chains originate from one sample sequenced in a study of pediatric ulcerative colitis. Sequencing used immunoSEQ multiplex PCR; TCRdb keeps in-frame clones, though not all of them. The profile shows some 35,000 clones, approximately 78% of them singletons. One to two pinch biopsies were taken from the rectum during colonoscopy. Sequenced: gut tissue. Receptor source: a boy aged 5-17 years with mild ulcerative colitis.

The chain couples TRBV2 to TRBJ1-1, with TRBD1 as a possible D gene (5 bases). CDR3 length: 15 residues. Germline lookup yields CDR1 SNHLY and CDR2 FYNNEI. V was pared by 2 bases and J by 0 bases, with 10 bases between. CDR3 DNA sequence: TGTGCCAGCAGTGAAAGGGACGGAATGAACACTGAAGCTTTCTTT. Amino acids: CASSERDGMNTEAFF.

This sequence joins TRBV14 and TRBJ1-6; no firm D call. The V and J ends lost 2 bases and 9 bases respectively, with 5 bases between them. There are 12 residues in the CDR3. Germline V lookup: CDR1 SGHDN, CDR2 FVKESK. CDR3: CASSQRTSPLHF. The CDR3 nucleotides read TGTGCCAGCAGCCAACGGACTTCACCCCTCCACTTT.

V and J are TRBV12-5 and TRBJ1-5, with TRBD1 matching over 9 bases. The trim removed 2 bases at V and 0 bases at J, leaving 11 bases unmatched. Germline V gene data show CDR1 as LGHNT and CDR2 as FRNRAP. This CDR3 comprises 19 residues. CDR3 in DNA: TGTGCTAGTGGTTTGTCAAGACAGGGGGTTTTATATAGCAATCAGCCCCAGCATTTT. It encodes CASGLSRQGVLYSNQPQHF.

V and J are TRBV9 and TRBJ1-1; unclear D gene. The CDR3 has 13 amino acids. Trimming cost V 0 bases and J 5 bases, with 8 bases left between them. Germline V gene sequence: CDR1 SGDLS, CDR2 YYNGEE. CDR3 in amino acids: CASSVGGRTEAFF. Here the CDR3 DNA reads TGTGCCAGCAGCGTAGGAGGGAGGACTGAAGCTTTCTTT.

This clone was detected only once. The chain employs TRBV4-1 and TRBJ1-2; maybe TRBD1 (6 bases). Trimming cost V 2 bases and J 0 bases, with 16 bases left between them. The germline CDR1 and CDR2 sequences are MGHRA and YSYEKL. The CDR3 has 17 residues. The CDR3 protein is CASSQRGHLGANYGYTF. As DNA, the CDR3 is TGCGCCAGCAGCCAACGGGGGCACTTAGGGGCTAACTATGGCTACACCTTC.

A single count supports this clone. The genes are TRBV29-1 and TRBJ1-2, with no clear D. The CDR3 length is 11 residues. V lost 7 bases, J lost 8 bases, and 14 bases lay in between. The V gene's germline CDR1 is SQVTM and CDR2 ANQGSEA. The CDR3 sequence is CSAADGRGYTF. CDR3 bases: TGCAGCGCCGCTGACGGGAGGGGCTACACCTTC. Filled out from reference TRBV29-1 and TRBJ1-2, the complete variable domain reads SAVISQKPSRDICQRGTSLTIQCQVDSQVTMMFWYRQQPGQSLTLIATANQGSEATYESGFVIDKFPISRPNLTFSTLTVSNMSPEDSSIYLCSAADGRGYTFGSGTRLTVV.

The rearrangement uses TRBV30 and TRBJ2-1, with no clear D. There are 11 residues in the CDR3. The V and J ends lost 1 base and 9 bases respectively, with 7 bases between them. The germline V gene has CDR1 GTSNPN and CDR2 SVGIG (reference sequence). The CDR3 loop is CAWSEFSEQFF. CDR3 nucleotides: TGTGCCTGGAGTGAATTTAGTGAGCAGTTCTTC.

The chain's CDR3 is CASADGGYSNQPQHF. The CDR3 DNA follows: TGTGCCAGCGCAGACGGGGGTTATAGCAATCAGCCCCAGCATTTT. The genes are TRBV27 and TRBJ1-5; maybe TRBD1 (5 bases). The CDR3 extends over 15 amino acids. Germline V gene data show CDR1 as MNHEY and CDR2 as SMNVEV (reference sequence). V shed 8 bases and J shed 0 bases, with 14 bases lying between them.